Presented here are 32 T cell receptor beta chains from one specimen sequenced in a study. TCRdb redid the calling of the RT-PCR reads with MiXCR, one entry per CDR3 protein. The profile shows about 680,000 distinct CDR3 sequences, approximately 15% of them singletons. Sequenced sample: memory CD4+ T cells from blood. All receptors derive from a female donor in good health, serving as a healthy control.

The chain is built from TRBV5-1 and TRBJ2-2, with D perhaps TRBD1 (5 bases). V lost 4 bases and J lost 1, with 14 bases in between. The CDR3 extends over 16 amino acids. The germline CDR1 and CDR2 sequences are SGHRS and YFSETQ. CDR3 residues: CASSPVGRENTGELFF. In nucleotides, the CDR3 is TGCGCCAGCAGCCCAGTAGGCAGGGAGAACACCGGGGAGCTGTTTTTT. Full variable domain (missing parts from reference TRBV5-1 and TRBJ2-2): KAGVTQTPRYLIKTRGQQVTLSCSPISGHRSVSWYQQTPGQGLQFLFEYFSETQRNKGNFPGRFSGRQFSNSRSEMNVSTLELGDSALYLCASSPVGRENTGELFFGEGSRLTVL.

Of note for this clonotype: An end of the junction differs from the germline gene, which may be a read error. The V and J genes are TRBV12-3 or TRBV12-4 and TRBJ2-3; 8 bases align to TRBD1. CDR3 size: 11 residues. CDR3 amino acids: CASTGTGTQYF. CDR3 nucleotide sequence: TGTGCCAGCACTGGGACAGGTACGCAGTATTTT.

This clonotype was counted between two and nine times. The V gene is TRBV10-2, the J gene TRBJ1-4; D uncertain. CDR1 is WSHSY and CDR2 is SAAADI in the germline V gene. The V end was cut by 6 bases, the J end by 2 bases, with 10 bases between. CDR3 size: 14 residues. The CDR3 is CASRQVATNEKLFF. CDR3 nucleotides: TGCGCCAGCAGACAAGTCGCCACTAATGAAAAACTGTTTTTT.

This chain uses TRBV2 with TRBJ1-1; no clear D gene. The CDR3 loop spans 12 amino acids. CDR1 is SNHLY, CDR2 FYNNEI, per germline. V was trimmed by 5 bases and J by 5 bases, leaving 9 bases between them. This CDR3 reads CASSTQSTEAFF. The CDR3 DNA follows: TGTGCCAGCAGTACCCAGTCGACTGAAGCTTTCTTT.

This clonotype appeared a few times. This chain connects TRBV29-1 to TRBJ1-2; 7 nucleotides align to TRBD1. Germline V lookup: CDR1 SQVTM, CDR2 ANQGSEA. This CDR3 region has 11 residues. Trimming at V came to 4 bases and at J to 6 bases, leaving 2 bases not matched to a gene. CDR3 loop: CSVVGGNGYTF. The CDR3 bases are TGCAGCGTTGTAGGGGGCAATGGCTACACCTTC.

In this sample, this clonotype turned up a few times. The V gene is TRBV12-3 or TRBV12-4, the J gene TRBJ1-6; the D is unclear. There are 12 residues in the CDR3. Trimming removed 3 bases at V and 9 bases at J, with 6 bases between. The CDR3 protein is CASSFPASPLHF. DNA of the CDR3: TGTGCCAGCAGTTTTCCGGCTTCACCCCTCCACTTT.

V and J are TRBV6-1 and TRBJ1-2, with D hard to call. This CDR3 is built from 13 residues. The ends were cut back, 10 bases at V and 3 bases at J, with 15 bases in the middle. CDR1 is MNHNS, CDR2 SASEGT, per germline. Here the CDR3 DNA reads TGTGCCACAGGAAAGGGCGACTACTATGGCTACACCTTC. It specifies CATGKGDYYGYTF.

The chain is built from TRBV18 and TRBJ1-4; D gene unclear. V dropped 6 bases and J dropped 3 bases, with 8 bases sitting between them. Germline V CDR1 and CDR2: KGHSH, LQKENI. The CDR3 runs 13 residues. CDR3 sequence: CASSAAANEKLFF. In nucleotides, the CDR3 is TGTGCCAGCTCGGCAGCGGCTAATGAAAAACTGTTTTTT.

This clonotype was counted ten times or more. The genes are TRBV10-3 and TRBJ2-5; D is uncertain. The CDR3 has 12 residues. With 5 bases removed from V and 1 base from J, the gap between germline ends came to 5 bases. Germline V gene data show CDR1 as ENHRY and CDR2 as SYGVKD. In DNA form, the CDR3 reads TGTGCCATCAGTAGCGTCCAAGAGACCCAGTACTTC. Amino acids: CAISSVQETQYF.

The chain couples TRBV6-6 to TRBJ2-3; D is perhaps TRBD2 (5 bases). There are 17 residues in the CDR3. The germline CDR1 and CDR2 sequences are MNHNY and SVGAGI (reference sequence). The ends were cut back, 6 bases at V and 5 bases at J, with 24 bases in the middle. The CDR3, as DNA: TGTGCCAGCAGCTACCCTCCTCGAGGGCCCGATGGAGATACGCAGTATTTT. Its protein is CASSYPPRGPDGDTQYF.

This clonotype was seen repeatedly, ten times or more. The rearrangement links TRBV6-5 to TRBJ2-3, with a tentative D call TRBD1 (5 bases). There are 16 residues in the CDR3. Trimming pared 0 bases from V and 2 bases from J, leaving 12 bases between. The V gene's germline CDR1 is MNHEY and CDR2 SVGAGI. CDR3 residues: CASSYSAGYVTDTQYF. In DNA, the CDR3 is TGTGCCAGCAGTTACTCGGCAGGGTATGTCACAGATACGCAGTATTTT.

This clonotype was detected ten times or more. J is TRBJ2-7 and V is TRBV20-1, with D tentatively TRBD1 (6 bases). CDR3 length: 14 residues. Trimming took 1 base from V and 0 from J, leaving 10 bases between them. Per germline, CDR1 DFQATT and CDR2 SNEGSKA (reference sequence). The CDR3 DNA is TGCAGTGCTAGAGGAGGGGGTAACTCCTACGAGCAGTACTTC. Translated, it gives CSARGGGNSYEQYF.

This clonotype was observed a handful of times. The genes are TRBV11-2 and TRBJ2-3; 8 nucleotides align to TRBD2. Germline-derived CDR1 and CDR2 are SGHAT and FQNNGV. The CDR3 contains 16 residues. The V gene end was trimmed by 1 base and the J gene end by 4 bases; junction bases not matched to a gene: 7. The CDR3 loop reads CASSLAGGLTADTQYF. The CDR3 nucleotides are TGTGCCAGCAGCTTAGCGGGAGGGCTGACGGCAGATACGCAGTATTTT. The full variable domain, its missing parts supplied by reference TRBV11-2 and TRBJ2-3, is EAGVAQSPRYKIIEKRQSVAFWCNPISGHATLYWYQQILGQGPKLLIQFQNNGVVDDSQLPKDRFSAERLKGVDSTLKIQPAKLEDSAVYLCASSLAGGLTADTQYFGPGTRLTVL.

In this sample, this clonotype turned up a few times. The gene calls are TRBV15 and TRBJ1-1; the D is unclear. The V end lost 1 base, the J end lost 8 bases, and 8 bases lay between the germline ends. CDR3 size: 12 residues. CDR1 and CDR2 (germline): LNHNV, YYDKDF (reference sequence). As DNA, the CDR3 is TGTGCCACCAGCAGAGTAAGAGGAGAAGCTTTCTTT. This codes for CATSRVRGEAFF.

A few counts support this clonotype. The genes are TRBV5-1 and TRBJ2-1, with 7 bases fitting TRBD1. The junction had 4 bases not matched to a gene; V was cut back by 0 bases and J by 4 bases. There are 15 residues in the CDR3. CDR1 and CDR2 (germline): SGHRS, YFSETQ. CDR3 DNA: TGCGCCAGCAGCTTGGGGGGACAGACATACAATGAGCAGTTCTTC. It translates to CASSLGGQTYNEQFF.

In this sample, this clonotype turned up once. The chain recombines TRBV5-6 with TRBJ1-1; no definite D call. Trimming left V 6 bases short and J 1 base short, with 13 bases between. The germline V gene has CDR1 SGHDT and CDR2 YYEEEE. The CDR3 contains 14 residues. The CDR3 reads CASNHLGWNTEAFF. CDR3 sequence (DNA): TGTGCCAGCAACCACCTTGGTTGGAACACTGAAGCTTTCTTT.

This clonotype has more than one count but fewer than ten. This sequence joins TRBV7-2 and TRBJ2-3, with 8 bases aligning to TRBD2. The CDR3 totals 18 residues. Trimming cost V 2 bases and J 5 bases; bases outside gene matches: 15. Germline values: CDR1 SGHTA, CDR2 FQGNSA. The CDR3 sequence is CASSLSMAGGFRGDTQYF. CDR3 bases: TGTGCCAGCAGCTTATCGATGGCGGGAGGATTCCGGGGAGATACGCAGTATTTT.

V is TRBV6-5 and J is TRBJ1-3, with 10 bases matching TRBD1. The CDR3 length is 16 residues. The V gene's germline CDR1 is MNHEY and CDR2 SVGAGI. J lost 0 bases, V lost 2 bases, and 1 base had no gene match. DNA of the CDR3: TGTGCCAGCAGTTACGACAGGGGGCCCTCTGGAAACACCATATATTTT. Amino acids: CASSYDRGPSGNTIYF.

The table lists this clonotype with a few counts. This chain connects TRBV7-9 to TRBJ2-5; D is perhaps TRBD2 (5 bases). Per the germline V gene, CDR1 is SEHNR and CDR2 is FQNEAQ (reference sequence). The germline V and J ends were trimmed by 6 bases and 0 bases, with 11 bases remaining between them. The CDR3 length is 14 residues. This chain's CDR3 is CASSMGGYQETQYF. DNA for the CDR3: TGTGCCAGCAGTATGGGCGGGTACCAAGAGACCCAGTACTTC. Together with reference TRBV7-9 and TRBJ2-5, the CDR3 gives the full variable domain: DTGVSQNPRHKITKRGQNVTFRCDPISEHNRLYWYRQTLGQGPEFLTYFQNEAQLEKSRLLSDRFSAERPKGSFSTLEIQRTEQGDSAMYLCASSMGGYQETQYFGPGTRLLVL.

J is TRBJ2-4 and V is TRBV20-1; TRBD2 aligns across 8 bases. V lost 6 bases, J lost 8 bases, and 6 bases stayed unmatched. Per the germline V gene, CDR1 is DFQATT and CDR2 is SNEGSKA (reference sequence). CDR3 length: 12 residues. The CDR3 DNA reads TGCAGTGCCGCGAACGGGGGGGACATTCAGTACTTC. Translation gives CSAANGGDIQYF.

V is TRBV24-1 and J is TRBJ2-3, with TRBD1 identical over 10 bases. Germline loops: CDR1 KGHDR, CDR2 SFDVKD. The CDR3 runs to 15 residues. Losses at the gene ends were 5 bases for V and 1 base for J; bases not matched to a gene: 2. The CDR3 region is CATSGGTGGTDTQYF. CDR3 DNA: TGTGCCACCAGTGGCGGGACAGGGGGCACAGATACGCAGTATTTT.

This clonotype appeared a few times. This chain connects TRBV6-2 or TRBV6-3 to TRBJ1-5; 12 positions agree with TRBD1. J was trimmed by 6 bases and V by 6 bases; bases with no gene match: 9. Germline-derived CDR1 and CDR2 are MNHEY and SVGEGT. The CDR3 is 16 amino acids. The CDR3 loop reads CASRRLGGQGAQPQHF. CDR3 DNA: TGTGCCAGCAGGCGACTCGGGGGACAGGGGGCTCAGCCCCAGCATTTT.

Worth noting for this clonotype: This sequence may be a read error, since a much larger clone differs from it by one base. The gene calls are TRBV7-2 and TRBJ2-1, with TRBD2 matching 12 bases. The CDR3 length is 16 residues. Germline-derived CDR1 and CDR2 are SGHTA and FQGNSA. Unmatched junction bases numbered 6, after V lost 5 bases and J lost 4 bases. CDR3 sequence (DNA): TGTGCCAGCAGCGTGGCGACTAGCGGGGGTTACAATGAGCAGTTCTTC. Translated: CASSVATSGGYNEQFF.

This clonotype has ten or more counts. The rearrangement joins TRBV29-1 to TRBJ2-4, with D unresolved. Per germline, CDR1 SQVTM and CDR2 ANQGSEA. There are 12 residues in the CDR3. The V end was cut by 4 bases, the J end by 1 base, with 5 bases between. The CDR3 bases are TGCAGCGTTGCCCACGCCAAAAACATTCAGTACTTC. Translating gives CSVAHAKNIQYF.

This clonotype was seen ten or more times. V usage is TRBV5-1 and J usage is TRBJ2-1; perhaps TRBD2 as D (5 bases). The germline V gene encodes CDR1 SGHRS and CDR2 YFSETQ. The V and J ends lost 8 bases and 1 base respectively, with 10 bases between them. The CDR3 length is 13 residues. CDR3 sequence reads: CASARGSYNEQFF. DNA for the CDR3: TGCGCCAGTGCGCGAGGGTCCTACAATGAGCAGTTCTTC.

Only a few counts were recorded for this clonotype. The chain uses TRBV20-1 and TRBJ1-6, with 8 bases identical to TRBD1. CDR1 DFQATT and CDR2 SNEGSKA come from the germline V gene (reference sequence). Trimming at V came to 1 base and at J to 9 bases, leaving 8 bases not matched to a gene. There are 15 residues in the CDR3. CDR3 sequence (DNA): TGCAGTGCTAGAGTTACCGGGACAGGTCGTTCACCCCTCCACTTT. It specifies CSARVTGTGRSPLHF.

This clonotype appeared a few times. V gene TRBV6-4 combines with J gene TRBJ1-1; D is undetermined. CDR3 length equals 14 residues. Per the germline V gene, CDR1 is MRHNA and CDR2 is SNTAGT. Trimming pared 3 bases from V and 5 bases from J, leaving 13 bases between. The CDR3 protein is CASSESVVGTEAFF. The CDR3 region has the DNA TGTGCCAGCAGTGAGTCCGTAGTTGGTACTGAAGCTTTCTTT.

The chain employs TRBV28 and TRBJ2-1; D may be TRBD1 (6 bases). V was clipped by 6 bases and J by 9 bases, with 12 bases between them. CDR3 size: 12 residues. Germline values: CDR1 MDHEN, CDR2 SYDVKM. CDR3 sequence (DNA): TGTGCCAGCAGGCTTCAGGGGATTGAGCAGTTCTTC. This sequence encodes CASRLQGIEQFF. Full variable domain (outside the CDR3, taken from reference TRBV28 and TRBJ2-1): DVKVTQSSRYLVKRTGEKVFLECVQDMDHENMFWYRQDPGLGLRLIYFSYDVKMKEKGDIPEGYSVSREKKERFSLILESASTNQTSMYLCASRLQGIEQFFGPGTRLTVL.

V usage is TRBV20-1 and J usage is TRBJ1-5; D unclear. The CDR3 runs to 13 residues. Germline loops: CDR1 DFQATT, CDR2 SNEGSKA (reference sequence). V was trimmed by 1 base and J by 1 base, leaving 5 bases between them. As DNA, the CDR3 is TGCAGTGCTAGAGCACAGAGCAATCAGCCCCAGCATTTT. Residues: CSARAQSNQPQHF.

This clonotype was seen many times. The rearrangement links TRBV7-2 to TRBJ2-6; 10 nucleotides align to TRBD1. CDR3 size: 19 residues. Looked up from germline, CDR1 is SGHTA and CDR2 is FQGNSA. V lost 2 bases, J lost 0 bases, and 7 bases stayed unmatched. The CDR3 coding sequence is TGTGCCAGCAGCTTATCCGGGACAGGGGTCAACTCTGGGGCCAACGTCCTGACTTTC. Translated, it gives CASSLSGTGVNSGANVLTF.

This clonotype has more than one count but fewer than ten. The chain is built from TRBV5-1 and TRBJ2-3; D might be TRBD1 or TRBD2, each matching 5 bases. Germline CDR1 reads SGHRS; CDR2 reads YFSETQ. V was trimmed by 4 bases and J by 6 bases, leaving 15 bases between them. This CDR3 spans 14 amino acids. CDR3 region: CASSPDKAEDTQYF. CDR3 DNA: TGCGCCAGCAGCCCGGACAAAGCGGAGGATACGCAGTATTTT. Looking up the rest from reference TRBV5-1 and TRBJ2-3 gives the full variable domain: KAGVTQTPRYLIKTRGQQVTLSCSPISGHRSVSWYQQTPGQGLQFLFEYFSETQRNKGNFPGRFSGRQFSNSRSEMNVSTLELGDSALYLCASSPDKAEDTQYFGPGTRLTVL.

The table lists this clonotype with many counts. The gene calls are TRBV5-1 and TRBJ2-7; tentative D call: TRBD2 (6 bases). Germline CDR1 reads SGHRS; CDR2 reads YFSETQ. Between the trimmed V and J ends, which lost 3 bases and 0 bases, there was a span of 10 bases. This CDR3 has 14 amino acids. The CDR3 here is CASSSGGSSYEQYF. The CDR3 coding sequence is TGCGCCAGCAGCTCTGGAGGGAGCTCCTACGAGCAGTACTTC.